This T cell receptor (beta chain) was captured by sequencing in a study of CD8 T cells in Susac syndrome. V shed 0 bases and J 1 base; nucleotides not matched to a gene: 8. Looked up from germline, CDR1 is PRHDT and CDR2 is FYEKMQ (reference sequence). There are 18 residues in the CDR3. It was with random hexamers that about 0.45 to 1 ug RNA was reverse transcribed. TCRdb re-called the immunoSEQ multiplex PCR reads through MiXCR, storing one row per CDR3 protein. This sample has about 130,000 distinct CDR3 sequences, with around 94% found just once. Specimen: CD8+ T cells from PBMCs. This receptor was identified in a human donor with Susac syndrome. The chain is built from TRBV13 and TRBJ2-1; 8 bases are shared with TRBD2. The CDR3 DNA follows: TGTGCCAGCAGCTTAGGAGCGGGAGAACGAGGGTCCTACAATGAGCAGTTCTTC. It encodes CASSLGAGERGSYNEQFF.